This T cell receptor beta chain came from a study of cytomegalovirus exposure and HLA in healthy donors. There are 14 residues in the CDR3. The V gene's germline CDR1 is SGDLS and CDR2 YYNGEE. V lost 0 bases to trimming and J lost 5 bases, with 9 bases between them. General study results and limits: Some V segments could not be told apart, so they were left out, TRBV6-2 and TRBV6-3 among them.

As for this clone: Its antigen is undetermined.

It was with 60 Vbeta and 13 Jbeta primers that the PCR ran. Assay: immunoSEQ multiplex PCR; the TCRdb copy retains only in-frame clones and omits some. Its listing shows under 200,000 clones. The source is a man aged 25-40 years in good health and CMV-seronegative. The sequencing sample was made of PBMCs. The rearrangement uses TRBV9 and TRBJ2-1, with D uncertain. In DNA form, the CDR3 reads TGTGCCAGCAGCGTAGCGTACCAGGACAATGAGCAGTTCTTC. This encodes CASSVAYQDNEQFF. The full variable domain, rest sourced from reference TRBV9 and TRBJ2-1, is DSGVTQTPKHLITATGQRVTLRCSPRSGDLSVYWYQQSLDQGLQFLIQYYNGEERAKGNILERFSAQQFPDLHSELNLSSLELGDSALYFCASSVAYQDNEQFFGPGTRLTVL.